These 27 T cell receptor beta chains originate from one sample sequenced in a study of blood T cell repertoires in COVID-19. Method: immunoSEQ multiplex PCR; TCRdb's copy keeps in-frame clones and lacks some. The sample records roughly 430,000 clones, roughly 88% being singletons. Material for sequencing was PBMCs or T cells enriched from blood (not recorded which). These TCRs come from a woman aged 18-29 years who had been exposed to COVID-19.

The CDR3 here is CASRFTGAGYTF. CDR3 coding DNA: TGTGCCAGCAGATTCACAGGGGCCGGCTACACCTTC. The chain has TRBV28 and TRBJ1-2; TRBD1 matches at 7 bases. Germline V gene lookup returns CDR1 MDHEN and CDR2 SYDVKM. V gave up 6 bases and J gave up 8 bases; unmatched junction bases: 6. This CDR3 is 12 amino acids long.

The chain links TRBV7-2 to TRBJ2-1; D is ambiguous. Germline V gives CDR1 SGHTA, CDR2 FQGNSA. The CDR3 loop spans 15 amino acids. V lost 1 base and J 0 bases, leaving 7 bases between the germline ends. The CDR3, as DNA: TGTGCCAGCAGCTTAGTTTCTATCTCCTACAATGAGCAGTTCTTC. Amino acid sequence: CASSLVSISYNEQFF.

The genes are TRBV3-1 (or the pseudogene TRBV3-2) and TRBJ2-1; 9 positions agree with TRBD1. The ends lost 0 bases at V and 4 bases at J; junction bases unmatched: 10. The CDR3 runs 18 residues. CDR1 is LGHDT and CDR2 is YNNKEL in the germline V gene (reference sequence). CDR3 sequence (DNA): TGTGCCAGCAGCCAAGACAGTCGTTGGACAGGGGCTTACAATGAGCAGTTCTTC. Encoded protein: CASSQDSRWTGAYNEQFF.

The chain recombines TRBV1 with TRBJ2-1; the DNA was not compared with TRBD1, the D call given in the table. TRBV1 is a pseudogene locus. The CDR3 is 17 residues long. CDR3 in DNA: TGCACCAGACACCTCAGGCTAACCAAGACCCTCTACAATGAGCAGTTCTTC. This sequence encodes CTRHLRLTKTLYNEQFF.

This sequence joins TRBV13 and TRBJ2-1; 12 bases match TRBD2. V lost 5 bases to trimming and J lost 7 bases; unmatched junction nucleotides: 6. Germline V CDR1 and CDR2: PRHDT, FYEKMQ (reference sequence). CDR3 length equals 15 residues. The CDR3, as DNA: TGTGCCAGCAGCCCTAGACTAGCGGGAGTGAATGAGCAGTTCTTC. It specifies CASSPRLAGVNEQFF.

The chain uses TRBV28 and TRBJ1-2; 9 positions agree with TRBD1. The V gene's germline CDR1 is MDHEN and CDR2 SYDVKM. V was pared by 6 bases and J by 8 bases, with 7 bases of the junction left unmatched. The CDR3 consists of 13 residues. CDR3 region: CASRGTGGQGYTF. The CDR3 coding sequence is TGTGCCAGCAGAGGAACAGGGGGCCAGGGCTACACCTTC.

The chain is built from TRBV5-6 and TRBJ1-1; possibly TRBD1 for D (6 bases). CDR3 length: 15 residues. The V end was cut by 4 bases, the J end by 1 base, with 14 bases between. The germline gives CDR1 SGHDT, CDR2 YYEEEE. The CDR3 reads CASSKIGTTNTEAFF. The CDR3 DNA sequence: TGTGCCAGCAGCAAGATCGGGACAACGAACACTGAAGCTTTCTTT.

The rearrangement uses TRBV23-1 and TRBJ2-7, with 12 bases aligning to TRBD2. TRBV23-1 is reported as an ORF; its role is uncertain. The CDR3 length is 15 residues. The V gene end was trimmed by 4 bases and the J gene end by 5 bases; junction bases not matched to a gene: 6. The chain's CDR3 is CASSPASGRVDEQYF. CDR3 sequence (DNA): TGCGCCAGCAGTCCGGCTAGCGGGAGGGTCGACGAGCAGTACTTC.

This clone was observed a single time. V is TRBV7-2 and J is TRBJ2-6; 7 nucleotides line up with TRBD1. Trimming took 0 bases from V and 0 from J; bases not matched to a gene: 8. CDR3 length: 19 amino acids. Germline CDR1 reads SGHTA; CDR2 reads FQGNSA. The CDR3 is CASSLAGTASSSGANVLTF. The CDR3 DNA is TGTGCCAGCAGCTTAGCTGGGACAGCTTCTTCCTCTGGGGCCAACGTCCTGACTTTC.

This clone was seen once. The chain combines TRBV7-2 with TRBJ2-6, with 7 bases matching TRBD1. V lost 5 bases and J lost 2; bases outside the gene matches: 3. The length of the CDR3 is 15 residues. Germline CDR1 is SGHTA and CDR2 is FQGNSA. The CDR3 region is CASSTQGTGANVLTF. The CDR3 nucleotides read TGTGCCAGCAGCACACAGGGGACTGGGGCCAACGTCCTGACTTTC.

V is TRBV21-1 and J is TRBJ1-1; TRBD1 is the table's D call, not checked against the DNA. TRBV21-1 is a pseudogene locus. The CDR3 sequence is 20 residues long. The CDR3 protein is CASSKGGPVRSHPLGTEAFF. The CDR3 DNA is TGTGCCAGCAGCAAAGGGGGGCCTGTGAGGTCCCACCCCCTGGGCACTGAAGCTTTCTTT.

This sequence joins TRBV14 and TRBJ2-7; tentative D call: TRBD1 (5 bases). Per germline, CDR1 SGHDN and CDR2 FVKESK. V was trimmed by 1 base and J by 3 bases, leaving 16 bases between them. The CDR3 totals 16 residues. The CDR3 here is CASSQVGVFRDYEQYF. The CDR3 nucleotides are TGTGCCAGCAGCCAAGTAGGAGTATTCAGGGACTACGAGCAGTACTTC.

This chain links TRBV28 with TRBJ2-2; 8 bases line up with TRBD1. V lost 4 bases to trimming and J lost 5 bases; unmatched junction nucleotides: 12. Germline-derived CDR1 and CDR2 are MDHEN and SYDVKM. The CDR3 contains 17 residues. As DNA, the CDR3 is TGTGCCAGCAGTTCAGGGGACAGGCGGGCGGGGACCGGGGAGCTGTTTTTT. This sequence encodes CASSSGDRRAGTGELFF.

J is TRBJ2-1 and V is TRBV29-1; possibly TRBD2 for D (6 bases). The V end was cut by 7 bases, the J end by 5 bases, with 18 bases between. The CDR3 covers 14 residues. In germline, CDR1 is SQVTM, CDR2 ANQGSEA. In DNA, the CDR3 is TGCAGCGGGAAGTACGGGACTGTAAACAATGAGCAGTTCTTC. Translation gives CSGKYGTVNNEQFF.

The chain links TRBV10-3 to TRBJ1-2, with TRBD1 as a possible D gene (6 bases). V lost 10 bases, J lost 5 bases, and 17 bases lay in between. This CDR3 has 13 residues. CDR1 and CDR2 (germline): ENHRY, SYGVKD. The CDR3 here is CATGRTVLYGYTF. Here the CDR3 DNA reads TGTGCCACCGGAAGGACAGTGTTGTATGGCTACACCTTC.

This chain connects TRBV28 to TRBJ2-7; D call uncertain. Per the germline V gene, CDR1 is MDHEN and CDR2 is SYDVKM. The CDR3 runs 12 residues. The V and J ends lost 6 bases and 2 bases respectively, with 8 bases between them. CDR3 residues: CASSQQAYEQYF. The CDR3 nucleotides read TGTGCCAGCAGCCAACAAGCCTACGAGCAGTACTTC.

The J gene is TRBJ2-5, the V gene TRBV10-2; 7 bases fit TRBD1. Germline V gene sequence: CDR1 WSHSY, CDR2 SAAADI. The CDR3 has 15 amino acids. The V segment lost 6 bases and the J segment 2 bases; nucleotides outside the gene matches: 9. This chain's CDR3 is CASSTGTVDQETQYF. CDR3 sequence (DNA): TGCGCCAGCAGCACCGGGACAGTGGATCAAGAGACCCAGTACTTC.

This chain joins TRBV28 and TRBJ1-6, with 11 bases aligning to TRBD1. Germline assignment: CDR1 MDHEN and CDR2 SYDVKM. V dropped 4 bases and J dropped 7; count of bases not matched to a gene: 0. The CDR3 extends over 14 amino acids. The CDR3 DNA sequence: TGTGCCAGCAGTTGGACAGGGGGCAATTCACCCCTCCACTTT. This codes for CASSWTGGNSPLHF.

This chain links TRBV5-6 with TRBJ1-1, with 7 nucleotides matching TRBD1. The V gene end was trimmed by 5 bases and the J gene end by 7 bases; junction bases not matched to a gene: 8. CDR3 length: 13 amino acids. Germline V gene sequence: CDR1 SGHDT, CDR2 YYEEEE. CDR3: CASRTRTGGEAFF. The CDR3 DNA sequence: TGTGCCAGCAGGACAAGGACAGGAGGTGAAGCTTTCTTT.

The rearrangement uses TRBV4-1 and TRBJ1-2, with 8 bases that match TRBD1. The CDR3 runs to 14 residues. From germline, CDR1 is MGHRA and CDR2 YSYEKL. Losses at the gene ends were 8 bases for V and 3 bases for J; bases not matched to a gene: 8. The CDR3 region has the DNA TGCGCCAGCGCCTCCGGGACAGGACACTATGGCTACACCTTC. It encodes CASASGTGHYGYTF.

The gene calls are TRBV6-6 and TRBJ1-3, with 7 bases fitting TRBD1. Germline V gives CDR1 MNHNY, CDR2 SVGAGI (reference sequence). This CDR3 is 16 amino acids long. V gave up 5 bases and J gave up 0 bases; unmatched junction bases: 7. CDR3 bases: TGTGCCAGCAGTCCCACAGGGGCTAGCTCTGGAAACACCATATATTTT. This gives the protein CASSPTGASSGNTIYF.

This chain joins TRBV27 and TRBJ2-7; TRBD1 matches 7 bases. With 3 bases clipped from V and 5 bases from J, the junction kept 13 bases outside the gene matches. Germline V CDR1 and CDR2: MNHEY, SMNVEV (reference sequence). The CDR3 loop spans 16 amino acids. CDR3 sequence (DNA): TGTGCCAGCAGTTTTCTGGCGATGACAGGGCCCCACGAGCAGTACTTC. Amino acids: CASSFLAMTGPHEQYF.

The CDR3 reads CASSYETGPYEQYF. In nucleotides, the CDR3 is TGTGCCAGCAGTTACGAGACGGGTCCCTACGAGCAGTACTTC. The V call is TRBV6-2 or TRBV6-3, the J call TRBJ2-7; D unclear. CDR1 is MNHEY and CDR2 is SVGEGT in the germline V gene. V was cut by 2 bases and J by 2 bases, with 10 bases left in between. The length of the CDR3 is 14 residues.

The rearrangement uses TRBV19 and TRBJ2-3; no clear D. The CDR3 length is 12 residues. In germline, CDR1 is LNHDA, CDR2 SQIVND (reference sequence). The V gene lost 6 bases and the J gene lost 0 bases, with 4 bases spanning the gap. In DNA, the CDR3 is TGTGCCAGTAGGGCCAGCACAGATACGCAGTATTTT. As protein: CASRASTDTQYF.

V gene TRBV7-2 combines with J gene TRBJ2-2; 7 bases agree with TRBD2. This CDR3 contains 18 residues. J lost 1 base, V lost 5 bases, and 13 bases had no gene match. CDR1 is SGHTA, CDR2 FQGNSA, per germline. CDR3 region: CASSPVGVLAGNTGELFF. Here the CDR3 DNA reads TGTGCCAGCAGCCCCGTGGGGGTGTTAGCGGGGAACACCGGGGAGCTGTTTTTT.

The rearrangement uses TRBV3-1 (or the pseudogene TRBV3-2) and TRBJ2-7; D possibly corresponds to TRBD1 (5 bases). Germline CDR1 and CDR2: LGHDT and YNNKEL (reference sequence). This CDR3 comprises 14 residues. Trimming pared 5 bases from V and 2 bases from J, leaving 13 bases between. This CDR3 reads CASSTLTEPYEQYF. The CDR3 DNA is TGTGCCAGCAGCACCCTGACAGAGCCCTACGAGCAGTACTTC.

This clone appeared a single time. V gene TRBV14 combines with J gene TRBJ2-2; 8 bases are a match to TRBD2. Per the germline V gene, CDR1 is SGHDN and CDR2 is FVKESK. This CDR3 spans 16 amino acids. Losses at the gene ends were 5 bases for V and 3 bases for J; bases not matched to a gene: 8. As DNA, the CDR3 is TGTGCCAGCAGCAAGTGGGGACTAGGGGACACCGGGGAGCTGTTTTTT. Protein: CASSKWGLGDTGELFF.